This is a list of T cell receptor beta chains from one sample in a study of T cell repertoires in cytomegalovirus infection. Via MiXCR, TCRdb re-called the reads, giving one row per CDR3 protein. The data show fewer than 130,000 distinct CDR3 sequences, around 40% seen once. For these TCRs, the target antigens are not known. The sequencing here drew on CD8+ T cells from cultured PBMCs, taken from culture after CMV antigen stimulation. The receptor set was obtained from a human donor in good health (CMV status not recorded). Some clones in this sample may be carry-over from other donors' samples. Each CDR3 is given with its conserved first and last residue. A D gene is named only where the DNA matches it firmly. A clone size is listed for some rows: how often the clone was seen (once, few, many), or a class if it is expanded.

v_call,clone_size,j_call,d_call,cdr3_nt,cdr3_aa
TRBV7-9,-,TRBJ2-5,-,TGTGCCAGCAGCTCGATTGGGGGTCCGGACCAAGAGACCCAGTACTTC,CASSSIGGPDQETQYF
TRBV11-2,-,TRBJ1-1,-,TGTGCCAGCAGCTTCGGCTTTGGCGGGGCGGACACTGAAGCTTTCTTT,CASSFGFGGADTEAFF
TRBV7-2,medium-sized,TRBJ2-1,-,TGTGCCAGCAGCTTAGGGTGGGGCGGCGTAAATGAGCAGTTCTTC,CASSLGWGGVNEQFF
TRBV19,-,TRBJ2-1,-,TGTGCCAGTAGTATCGGCGCCGGGACAATATACAATGAGCAGTTCTTC,CASSIGAGTIYNEQFF
TRBV7-8,-,TRBJ2-4,-,TGTGCCAGCAGCCCAAGGGGACCCTTCCGGAAAAACATTCAGTACTTC,CASSPRGPFRKNIQYF
TRBV28,-,TRBJ2-5,-,TGTGCCAGCAGTAGGTCTAGGGGCCTCCAAGAGACCCAGTACTTC,CASSRSRGLQETQYF
TRBV19,-,TRBJ2-1,-,TGTGCCAGTGCCTCGGGTATTCTCTACAATGAGCAGTTCTTC,CASASGILYNEQFF
TRBV6-5,once,TRBJ2-3,-,TGTGCCAGCAGTTACGGACCCCTCGGTACAGATACGCAGTATTTT,CASSYGPLGTDTQYF
TRBV19,few,TRBJ2-1,-,TGTGCCAGTAGTATAAAGTCGGGCTCCTACAATGAGCAGTTCTTC,CASSIKSGSYNEQFF
TRBV27,-,TRBJ2-3,TRBD2,TGTGCCAGCAGTTTACAGCTAGCGGGGCCCACAGATACGCAGTATTTT,CASSLQLAGPTDTQYF
TRBV19,-,TRBJ2-1,TRBD2,TGTGCCAGTAGTATAGTAGCGGGGGGGGCTGAGCAGTTCTTC,CASSIVAGGAEQFF
TRBV6-1,-,TRBJ2-2,TRBD1,TGTGCCAGCAGTCTGACAGGGGGGGACACCGGGGAGCTGTTTTTT,CASSLTGGDTGELFF
TRBV27,many,TRBJ2-7,TRBD1,TGTGCCAGCAGTTCCCGGGACAGCCGGTACGAGCAGTACTTC,CASSSRDSRYEQYF
TRBV5-4,-,TRBJ2-3,-,TGTGCCAGCAGCCCAGGGGTTGAGGATACGCAGTATTTT,CASSPGVEDTQYF
TRBV27,-,TRBJ2-7,-,TGTGCCAGCAGTTTATACTTTGGGGGACCGGGGGAGCAGTACTTC,CASSLYFGGPGEQYF
TRBV7-9,few,TRBJ2-7,-,TGTGCCAGCAGCTTCAACCCAGGATACGAGCAGTACTTC,CASSFNPGYEQYF
TRBV30,-,TRBJ2-3,-,TGTGCCTGGAGTGTGGGGGGCCCAGATACGCAGTATTTT,CAWSVGGPDTQYF